This paragraph reports one TCR beta chain. Authors' data handling: Amplifying reference gene primers gave estimates of nucleated cell counts. The method was immunoSEQ multiplex PCR; TCRdb's version includes in-frame clones alone and lacks a portion of them. V, J and clone size reflect that table, while D and trimming were determined from the DNA. The table records some 240,000 clones, 75% to 85% of them present only once. The record originates from a study of blood T cell repertoires in COVID-19. Across the study: Some COVID-19 samples were acute and others convalescent; all came from the United States, Italy and Spain. T cells, B-cell-depleted T cells, or PBMCs supplied cDNA or gDNA.

The CDR3 length is 16 residues. Looked up from germline, CDR1 is KGHSH and CDR2 is LQKENI. V was shortened by 3 bases and J by 5 bases, with 20 bases between the two germline ends. The sequenced sample was peripheral blood. The chain carries TRBV18 and TRBJ2-7; D possibly corresponds to TRBD2 (5 bases). This receptor was identified in a woman between 40 and 50 years old who had recovered from COVID-19. In DNA form, the CDR3 reads TGTGCCAGCTCACCGGAGGTGAAGGCAAGGTTCCACGAGCAGTACTTC. Its protein is CASSPEVKARFHEQYF.